This TCR beta chain was identified in a study of blood T cell repertoires in COVID-19. This clone was seen more than once but under ten times. Clones were sequenced by immunoSEQ multiplex PCR, and TCRdb holds only the in-frame ones, with some missing. The sample records about 290,000 clones, 75% to 90% being singletons. The CDR3 has 13 amino acids. This chain joins TRBV21-1 and TRBJ1-2; TRBD1 is the table's D call, not checked against the DNA. TRBV21-1 is a recognized pseudogene. This TCR came from a man aged 35 to 55 with acute or convalescent COVID-19. Specimen: peripheral blood. CDR3 nucleotide sequence: TGTGCCAGCACCTGCGACAGTGCCTATGGCTACACCTTC. Its translation is CASTCDSAYGYTF.